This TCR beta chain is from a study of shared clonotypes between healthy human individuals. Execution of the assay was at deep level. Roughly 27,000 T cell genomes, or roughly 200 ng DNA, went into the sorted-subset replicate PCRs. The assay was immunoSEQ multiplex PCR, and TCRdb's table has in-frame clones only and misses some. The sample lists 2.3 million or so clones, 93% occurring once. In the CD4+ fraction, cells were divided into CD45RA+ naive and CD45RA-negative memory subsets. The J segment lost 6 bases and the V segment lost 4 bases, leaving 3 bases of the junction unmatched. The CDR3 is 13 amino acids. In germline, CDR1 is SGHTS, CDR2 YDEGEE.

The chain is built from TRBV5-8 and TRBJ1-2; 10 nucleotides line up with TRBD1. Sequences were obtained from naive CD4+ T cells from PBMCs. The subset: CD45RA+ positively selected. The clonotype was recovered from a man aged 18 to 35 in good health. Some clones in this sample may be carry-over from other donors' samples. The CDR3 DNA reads TGTGCCAGCAGCATAGGGACAGGGGATGGCTACACCTTC. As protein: CASSIGTGDGYTF.